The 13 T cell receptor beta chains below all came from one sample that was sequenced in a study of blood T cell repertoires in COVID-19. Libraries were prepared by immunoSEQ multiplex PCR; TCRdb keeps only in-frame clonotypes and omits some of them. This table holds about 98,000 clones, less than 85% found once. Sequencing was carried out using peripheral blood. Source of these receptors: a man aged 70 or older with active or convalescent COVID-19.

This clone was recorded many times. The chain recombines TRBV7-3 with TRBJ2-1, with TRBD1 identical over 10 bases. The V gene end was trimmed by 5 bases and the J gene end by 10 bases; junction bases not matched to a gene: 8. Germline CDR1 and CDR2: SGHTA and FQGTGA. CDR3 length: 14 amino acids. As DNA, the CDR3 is TGTGCCAGCAGCACCGGGACAGGGGCTCGGGAGCAGTTCTTC. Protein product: CASSTGTGAREQFF.

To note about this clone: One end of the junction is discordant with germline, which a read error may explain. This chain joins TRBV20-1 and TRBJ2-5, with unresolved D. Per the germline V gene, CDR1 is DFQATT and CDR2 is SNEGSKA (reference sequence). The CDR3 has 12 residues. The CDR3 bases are TGCAGTGCTAGTGTCCGGCAGGTCCGCCAGCACTTC. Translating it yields CSASVRQVRQHF.

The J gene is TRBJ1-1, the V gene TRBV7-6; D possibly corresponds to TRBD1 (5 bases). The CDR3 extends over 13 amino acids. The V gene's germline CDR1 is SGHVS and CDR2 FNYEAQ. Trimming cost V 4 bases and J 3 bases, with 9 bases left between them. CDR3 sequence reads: CASSSRDYTEAFF. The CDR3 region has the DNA TGTGCCAGCAGCTCCCGGGACTACACTGAAGCTTTCTTT.

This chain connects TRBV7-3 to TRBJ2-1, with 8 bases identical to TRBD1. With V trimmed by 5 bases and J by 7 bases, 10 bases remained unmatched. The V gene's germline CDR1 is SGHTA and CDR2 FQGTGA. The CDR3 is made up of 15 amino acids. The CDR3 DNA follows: TGTGCCAGCAGCCCTCGGACAGGGAGGTATAATGAGCAGTTCTTC. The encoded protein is CASSPRTGRYNEQFF.

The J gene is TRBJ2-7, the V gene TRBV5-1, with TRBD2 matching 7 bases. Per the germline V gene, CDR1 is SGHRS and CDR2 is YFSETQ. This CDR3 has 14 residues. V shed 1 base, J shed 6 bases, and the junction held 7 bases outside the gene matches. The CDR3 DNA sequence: TGCGCCAGCAGCTTGAGCTACGGGGGGTCCGAGCAGTACTTC. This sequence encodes CASSLSYGGSEQYF.

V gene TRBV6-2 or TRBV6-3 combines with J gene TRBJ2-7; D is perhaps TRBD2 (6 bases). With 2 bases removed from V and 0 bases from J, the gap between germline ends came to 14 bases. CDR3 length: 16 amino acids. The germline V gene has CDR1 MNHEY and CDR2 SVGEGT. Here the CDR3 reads CASSYEGGALSYEQYF. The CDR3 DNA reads TGTGCCAGCAGTTACGAGGGCGGGGCCCTCTCCTACGAGCAGTACTTC.

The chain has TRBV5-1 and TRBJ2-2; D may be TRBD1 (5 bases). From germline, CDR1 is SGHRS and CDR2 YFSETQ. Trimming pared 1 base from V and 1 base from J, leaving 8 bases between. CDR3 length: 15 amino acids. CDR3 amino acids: CASSLTGKNTGELFF. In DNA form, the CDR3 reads TGCGCCAGCAGCTTGACAGGAAAGAACACCGGGGAGCTGTTTTTT. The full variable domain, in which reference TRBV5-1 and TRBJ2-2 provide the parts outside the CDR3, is KAGVTQTPRYLIKTRGQQVTLSCSPISGHRSVSWYQQTPGQGLQFLFEYFSETQRNKGNFPGRFSGRQFSNSRSEMNVSTLELGDSALYLCASSLTGKNTGELFFGEGSRLTVL.

The CDR3 DNA is TGTGCCAGCAGTGAATACGTCAGGGAAGCTTTCTTT. This translates into CASSEYVREAFF. The chain employs TRBV6-1 and TRBJ1-1; no definite D call. CDR1 and CDR2 (germline): MNHNS, SASEGT. The CDR3 has 12 amino acids. Trimming stripped 2 bases from V and 8 bases from J, with 9 bases between.

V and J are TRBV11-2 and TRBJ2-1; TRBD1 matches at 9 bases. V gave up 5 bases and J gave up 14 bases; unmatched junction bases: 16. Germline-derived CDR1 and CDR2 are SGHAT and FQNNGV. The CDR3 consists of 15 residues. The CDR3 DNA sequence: TGTGCCAGCAGCCGAGGGACAGGGAGGGACTACCCTGAGTTCTTC. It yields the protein CASSRGTGRDYPEFF.

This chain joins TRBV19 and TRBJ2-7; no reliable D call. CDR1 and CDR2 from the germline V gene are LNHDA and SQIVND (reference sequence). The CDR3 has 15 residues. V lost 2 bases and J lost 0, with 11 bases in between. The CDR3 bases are TGTGCCAGTAGTATATTCCCTTCCAGCTCCTACGAGCAGTACTTC. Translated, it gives CASSIFPSSSYEQYF.

CDR3 nucleotide sequence: TGTGCCAGCAGCCCCGGGGGACTAGCGGGGGTCGAGCAGTACTTC. Translating it yields CASSPGGLAGVEQYF. This chain uses TRBV4-2 with TRBJ2-7, with 14 nucleotides matching TRBD2. CDR1 and CDR2 (germline): LGHNA, YNFKEQ. V lost 4 bases, J lost 6 bases, and 5 bases stayed unmatched. The CDR3 spans 15 residues.

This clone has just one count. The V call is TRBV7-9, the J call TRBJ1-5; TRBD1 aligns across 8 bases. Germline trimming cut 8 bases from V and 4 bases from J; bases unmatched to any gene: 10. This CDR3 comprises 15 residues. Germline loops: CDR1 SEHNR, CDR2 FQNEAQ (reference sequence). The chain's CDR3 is CASGAGGASNQPQHF. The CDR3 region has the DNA TGTGCCAGCGGGGCAGGGGGCGCGTCAAATCAGCCCCAGCATTTT.

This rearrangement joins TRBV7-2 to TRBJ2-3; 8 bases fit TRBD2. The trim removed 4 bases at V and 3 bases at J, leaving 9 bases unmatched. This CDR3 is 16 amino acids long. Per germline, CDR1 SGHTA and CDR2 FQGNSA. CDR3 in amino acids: CASSSFAGGSTDTQYF. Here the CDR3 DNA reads TGTGCCAGCAGCTCCTTTGCGGGGGGATCAACAGATACGCAGTATTTT. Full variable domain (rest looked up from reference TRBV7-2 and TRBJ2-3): GAGVSQSPSNKVTEKGKDVELRCDPISGHTALYWYRQSLGQGLEFLIYFQGNSAPDKSGLPSDRFSAERTGGSVSTLTIQRTQQEDSAVYLCASSSFAGGSTDTQYFGPGTRLTVL.